Each of the 9 T cell receptor beta chains below was sequenced from the same sample in a study of T-cell memory formation after mild COVID-19 (TCRdb year 2021). The protocol used for the library was 5' RACE. Reads for this sample came from an Illumina NovaSeq 6000. The raw public data were reprocessed by TCRdb itself: fastp quality trimming at Q25, MiXCR clonotype calling, in-frame beta chains only. Each CDR3 protein gets just one entry, which takes the most common genes and DNA from the rows behind it. In this sample the table shows fewer than 700,000 distinct CDR3 sequences, approximately 18% of which occur a single time. The ten biggest clones cover around 11% of the sample. Sequenced input: PBMCs or a T cell subset sorted from them (not recorded which). These receptors were collected from an adult woman who had mild COVID-19 (a few samples of this study predate the infection). The sample titles of this study are shuffled in the database, so cell type and time point are left out; the donor was told from shared clones.

This chain uses TRBV2 with TRBJ1-2; TRBD1 matches 9 bases. CDR1 is SNHLY and CDR2 is FYNNEI in the germline V gene. The CDR3 contains 13 residues. Trimming cost V 6 bases and J 6 bases; bases outside gene matches: 5. This CDR3 reads CASSGDRDNGYTF. The CDR3 DNA sequence: TGTGCCAGCAGCGGGGACAGGGATAATGGCTACACCTTC.

This clonotype was seen more than once but under ten times. V gene TRBV15 combines with J gene TRBJ2-3; no firm D call. Between the trimmed V and J ends, which lost 0 bases and 1 base, there was a span of 8 bases. Germline CDR1 and CDR2: LNHNV and YYDKDF (reference sequence). There are 15 residues in the CDR3. CDR3 bases: TGTGCCACCAGCAGAGATAGCACCGGCACAGATACGCAGTATTTT. Protein product: CATSRDSTGTDTQYF.

This clonotype was detected only a few times. The chain links TRBV20-1 to TRBJ2-2, with D perhaps matching TRBD2 (6 bases). Germline V lookup: CDR1 DFQATT, CDR2 SNEGSKA (reference sequence). This CDR3 has 15 amino acids. V was clipped by 5 bases and J by 0 bases, with 13 bases between them. The chain's CDR3 is CSAPGLPANTGELFF. The CDR3 DNA reads TGCAGTGCTCCGGGACTTCCTGCGAACACCGGGGAGCTGTTTTTT.

This clonotype has only a few counts. V is TRBV20-1 and J is TRBJ2-3; 14 bases are a match to TRBD2. V lost 3 bases, J lost 6 bases, and 14 bases stayed unmatched. The CDR3 totals 18 residues. From germline, CDR1 is DFQATT and CDR2 SNEGSKA (reference sequence). The CDR3 region is CSARQAYGTSGSLDTQYF. CDR3 coding DNA: TGCAGTGCTAGGCAAGCTTATGGGACTAGCGGGAGCCTGGATACGCAGTATTTT.

This clonotype appeared a few times. The chain has TRBV7-7 and TRBJ2-3; TRBD2 is a possible D gene (6 bases). The CDR3 consists of 15 residues. With 5 bases removed from V and 2 bases from J, the gap between germline ends came to 14 bases. CDR1 and CDR2 (germline): SSHAT, FNYEAQ (reference sequence). The CDR3 bases are TGTGCCAGCAGCCGTGGGACTTCTCCCACAGATACGCAGTATTTT. Protein sequence: CASSRGTSPTDTQYF.

This clonotype was detected a few times. The rearrangement uses TRBV3-1 and TRBJ2-7, with TRBD2 as a possible D gene (6 bases). The CDR3 is 17 residues long. The germline V gene has CDR1 LGHDT and CDR2 YNNKEL (reference sequence). V lost 2 bases to trimming and J lost 1 base, with 18 bases between them. CDR3 protein: CASSQFSGTGVSYEQYF. CDR3 DNA sequence: TGTGCCAGCAGCCAATTTTCTGGTACGGGAGTGTCCTACGAGCAGTACTTC.

The chain recombines TRBV4-1 with TRBJ1-4; D uncertain. Trimming pared 2 bases from V and 5 bases from J, leaving 12 bases between. The CDR3 sequence is 15 residues long. Germline values: CDR1 MGHRA, CDR2 YSYEKL. As DNA, the CDR3 is TGCGCCAGCAGCCAAAGCAACGGATTGAATGAAAAACTGTTTTTT. The encoded protein is CASSQSNGLNEKLFF.

This clonotype was seen a few times. Here the CDR3 reads CASSLAAGGVETQYF. The CDR3 nucleotides read TGTGCCAGCAGTTTGGCAGCGGGGGGGGTAGAGACCCAGTACTTC. The chain joins TRBV12-3 or TRBV12-4 to TRBJ2-5, with 10 nucleotides matching TRBD2. The V and J ends lost 3 bases and 4 bases, in that order; junction bases with no gene match: 5. The CDR3 contains 15 residues.

V and J are TRBV6-4 and TRBJ2-1, with TRBD2 identical over 10 bases. Germline V lookup: CDR1 MRHNA, CDR2 SNTAGT. V shed 3 bases, J shed 4 bases, and the junction held 12 bases outside the gene matches. This CDR3 has 18 amino acids. The DNA for the CDR3 is TGTGCCAGCAGTGAGCGGGCTAGCGGGAGACGGATTTACAATGAGCAGTTCTTC. Amino acids: CASSERASGRRIYNEQFF.